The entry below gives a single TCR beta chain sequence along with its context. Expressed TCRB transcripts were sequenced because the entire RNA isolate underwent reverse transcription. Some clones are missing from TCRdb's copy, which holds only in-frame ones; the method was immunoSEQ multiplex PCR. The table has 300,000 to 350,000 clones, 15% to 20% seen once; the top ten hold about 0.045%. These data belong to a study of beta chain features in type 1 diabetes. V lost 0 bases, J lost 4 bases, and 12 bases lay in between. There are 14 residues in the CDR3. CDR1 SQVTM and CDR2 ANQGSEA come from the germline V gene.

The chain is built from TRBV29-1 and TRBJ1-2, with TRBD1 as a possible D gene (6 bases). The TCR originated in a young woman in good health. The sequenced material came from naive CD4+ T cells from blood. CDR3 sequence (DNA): TGCAGCGTTGAAGATCCCGGGACACGCTATGGCTACACCTTC. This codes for CSVEDPGTRYGYTF.